A selection of T cell receptor beta chains follows, all from one sample in a study of T-cell memory formation after mild COVID-19. TCRdb itself ran the 5' RACE reads through MiXCR, one entry per CDR3 protein. Seen here are 45,000 to 55,000 distinct CDR3 sequences, approximately 6.6% observed once, and the top ten hold 1.4%. Material for sequencing was PBMCs or a T cell subset sorted from them (not recorded which). The receptors originated from a young man who had mild COVID-19 (a few samples of this study predate the infection). Cell type and time point are not known. Both conserved end residues are part of each CDR3. Each record gives: CDR3 DNA, CDR3 protein, D gene, clone size, J gene, V gene. A D gene is named only where the DNA matches it firmly. The size of a clone is reported for some rows only, either as once, few or many, or as a class for expanded clones.

DNA: TGTGCCACCAGCAGAGGGCTAACAGGGAGCCACTACGAGCAGTACTTC
CDR3: CATSRGLTGSHYEQYF
D: NA
size: many
J: TRBJ2-7
V: TRBV15

DNA: TGCAGCGTTCTTAACTACCAACAAGAGACCCAGTACTTC
CDR3: CSVLNYQQETQYF
D: NA
size: many
J: TRBJ2-5
V: TRBV29-1

DNA: TGTGCCAGCACCGGACAGGGTGGAGATACCGGGGAGCTGTTTTTT
CDR3: CASTGQGGDTGELFF
D: TRBD1
size: NA
J: TRBJ2-2
V: TRBV6-2/TRBV6-3

DNA: TGTGCCAGCAGTTTCTTTTCGGGGGGACAGCCCCAGCATTTT
CDR3: CASSFFSGGQPQHF
D: NA
size: NA
J: TRBJ1-5
V: TRBV12-3/TRBV12-4

DNA: TGTGCCAGCAGCCACCGCAACCGCCCCGGGGAGCTGTTTTTT
CDR3: CASSHRNRPGELFF
D: NA
size: NA
J: TRBJ2-2
V: TRBV12-3/TRBV12-4

DNA: TGCAGTGCCCCAGGGGTACTTAACTATGGCTACACCTTC
CDR3: CSAPGVLNYGYTF
D: NA
size: few
J: TRBJ1-2
V: TRBV20-1

DNA: TGTGCCAGCAGCCCTAAAGAGACCCAGTACTTC
CDR3: CASSPKETQYF
D: NA
size: many
J: TRBJ2-5
V: TRBV7-2

DNA: TGTGCCAGCGGCCGCAGGGGACGGGAAAAACTGTTTTTT
CDR3: CASGRRGREKLFF
D: NA
size: NA
J: TRBJ1-4
V: TRBV12-3/TRBV12-4

DNA: TGTGCCAGCAGCTTTACTAGGGCGTCAGATACGCAGTATTTT
CDR3: CASSFTRASDTQYF
D: NA
size: many
J: TRBJ2-3
V: TRBV7-3

DNA: TGTGCCAGCACCTTGACGGGGTCCCTAGTTGATACGCAGTATTTT
CDR3: CASTLTGSLVDTQYF
D: NA
size: few
J: TRBJ2-3
V: TRBV7-8

DNA: TGTGCCAGCAGCCTCGCCGGAACTCAGCCCCAGCATTTT
CDR3: CASSLAGTQPQHF
D: NA
size: NA
J: TRBJ1-5
V: TRBV7-2

DNA: TGTGCCAGCAGGGTCGGGGGGGGAGATACGCAGTATTTT
CDR3: CASRVGGGDTQYF
D: TRBD2
size: many
J: TRBJ2-3
V: TRBV12-3/TRBV12-4

DNA: TGCAGTGCTAGAGATGGCAGGACGTTCTCACCCCTCCACTTT
CDR3: CSARDGRTFSPLHF
D: NA
size: medium-sized
J: TRBJ1-6
V: TRBV20-1

DNA: TGCAGTGCTAGCGCCGTTTCAGGGGCGTATGGCTACACCTTC
CDR3: CSASAVSGAYGYTF
D: NA
size: NA
J: TRBJ1-2
V: TRBV20-1

DNA: TGTGCCAGCTCACCTGACAGGGTAGGCCACGAGCAGTACTTC
CDR3: CASSPDRVGHEQYF
D: TRBD1
size: many
J: TRBJ2-7
V: TRBV18

DNA: TGTGCCAGCAGCGAAGGGGGATATAGCAATCAGCCCCAGCATTTT
CDR3: CASSEGGYSNQPQHF
D: NA
size: few
J: TRBJ1-5
V: TRBV25-1

DNA: TGTGCCAGCAGTGAAAGTCAGCGAGAGACCCAGTACTTC
CDR3: CASSESQRETQYF
D: NA
size: NA
J: TRBJ2-5
V: TRBV2

DNA: TGTGCCAGCGCACTACAGGGGGCCAAGACGAACACTGAAGCTTTCTTT
CDR3: CASALQGAKTNTEAFF
D: TRBD1
size: few
J: TRBJ1-1
V: TRBV7-9

DNA: TGTGCCAGCAGTTTGCACGGGAGCGGCTACACCTTC
CDR3: CASSLHGSGYTF
D: NA
size: few
J: TRBJ1-2
V: TRBV28

DNA: TGTGCCAGCAGCTTCAGTACCGGGACCGTCAATGGCTACACCTTC
CDR3: CASSFSTGTVNGYTF
D: NA
size: few
J: TRBJ1-2
V: TRBV7-9

DNA: TGCGCCAGCAGCCCAGGGGTCTACTCTGGAAACACCATATATTTT
CDR3: CASSPGVYSGNTIYF
D: NA
size: NA
J: TRBJ1-3
V: TRBV5-1

DNA: TGTGCCATCAGGGGGGACAGGGAGGAGCGGGCTGAAGCTTTCTTT
CDR3: CAIRGDREERAEAFF
D: TRBD1
size: NA
J: TRBJ1-1
V: TRBV10-3

DNA: TGTGCCAGCAGTTACTCGGGGGAGGGTGATTCACCCCTCCACTTT
CDR3: CASSYSGEGDSPLHF
D: NA
size: NA
J: TRBJ1-6
V: TRBV6-5

DNA: TGTGCCAGCAGCTCCCGTGAAGGGCGGACGTACACCGGGGAGCTGTTTTTT
CDR3: CASSSREGRTYTGELFF
D: NA
size: many
J: TRBJ2-2
V: TRBV7-2